The 14 T cell receptor beta chains below all came from one sample that was sequenced in a study of human T cells and chemical hapten exposure. TCRdb fed the RACE reads into MiXCR, producing one record per CDR3 protein. The sample lists 180,000 or so distinct CDR3 sequences, roughly a quarter occurring once. The time point here: patch test 3, about 24 weeks after DPC sensitization. Specified treatment: therapeutic diphenylcyclopropenone sensitization with weekly scalp DPC. The input for sequencing was whole blood, taken in connection with sensitization to the hapten diphenylcyclopropenone (DPC). Receptors were obtained from a woman between 40 and 50 years old with alopecia areata. Some clones in this sample may be carry-over from other donors' samples.

The chain has TRBV20-1 and TRBJ2-1; the match to TRBD2 covers 8 bases. J was trimmed by 2 bases and V by 6 bases; bases with no gene match: 6. This CDR3 has 14 amino acids. Germline V lookup: CDR1 DFQATT, CDR2 SNEGSKA (reference sequence). Here the CDR3 reads CSAQTSGPYNEQFF. CDR3 nucleotides: TGCAGTGCCCAAACTAGCGGCCCCTACAATGAGCAGTTCTTC.

The rearrangement uses TRBV27 and TRBJ1-5; D remains ambiguous. This CDR3 comprises 14 residues. Germline CDR1 MNHEY, CDR2 SMNVEV (reference sequence). V was trimmed by 3 bases and J by 2 bases, leaving 8 bases between them. The CDR3 loop is CASSFGSGNQPQHF. CDR3 coding DNA: TGTGCCAGCAGTTTCGGGTCTGGCAATCAGCCCCAGCATTTT.

This clonotype appeared a few times. The chain recombines TRBV4-2 with TRBJ1-5, with D unclear. Germline V gives CDR1 LGHNA, CDR2 YNFKEQ. The CDR3 sequence is 13 residues long. V was pared by 2 bases and J by 4 bases, with 6 bases between. CDR3 sequence: CASSQYRNQPQHF. The CDR3, as DNA: TGTGCCAGCAGCCAATACAGAAATCAGCCCCAGCATTTT.

This clonotype has a handful of counts. The J gene is TRBJ2-3, the V gene TRBV29-1; D is unclear. Germline CDR1 is SQVTM and CDR2 is ANQGSEA. CDR3 size: 14 residues. The germline V and J ends were trimmed by 5 bases and 2 bases, with 14 bases remaining between them. The CDR3 protein is CSVRIGRTTDTQYF. DNA for the CDR3: TGCAGCGTTAGAATCGGGCGGACCACAGATACGCAGTATTTT.

This chain uses TRBV4-1 with TRBJ2-1; the match to TRBD2 covers 13 bases. Trimming took 1 base from V and 3 from J; bases not matched to a gene: 12. CDR1 is MGHRA and CDR2 is YSYEKL in the germline V gene. This CDR3 has 20 amino acids. The CDR3 DNA reads as TGCGCCAGCAGCCAAGCCTTGGGACTAGCGGGACAACCACACTACAATGAGCAGTTCTTC. This encodes CASSQALGLAGQPHYNEQFF.

The chain has TRBV7-9 and TRBJ2-5; 7 bases agree with TRBD1. Germline CDR1 and CDR2: SEHNR and FQNEAQ (reference sequence). The length of the CDR3 is 17 residues. V shed 2 bases, J shed 7 bases, and the junction held 16 bases outside the gene matches. CDR3 amino acids: CASSLSLRQGMFRTQYF. The CDR3 DNA reads as TGTGCCAGCAGCTTAAGCCTCAGACAGGGCATGTTTCGGACCCAGTACTTC.

CDR3 residues: CASRIGEGAVTGELFF. CDR3 DNA: TGTGCCAGCAGAATTGGTGAGGGGGCGGTCACCGGGGAGCTGTTTTTT. The chain links TRBV28 to TRBJ2-2; 7 bases line up with TRBD1. V was pared by 6 bases and J by 4 bases, with 11 bases of the junction left unmatched. The CDR3 is 16 residues long. In germline, CDR1 is MDHEN, CDR2 SYDVKM.

The chain's CDR3 is CASSLSNVAGELFF. In DNA form, the CDR3 reads TGTGCCAGCAGCCTCTCCAACGTGGCCGGGGAGCTGTTTTTT. The rearrangement joins TRBV7-9 to TRBJ2-2; D not resolved. The CDR3 extends over 14 amino acids. The V gene lost 5 bases and the J gene lost 6 bases, with 13 bases spanning the gap. Germline CDR1 is SEHNR and CDR2 is FQNEAQ (reference sequence).

Concerning this clonotype itself: Its ends do not fully match the called genes, so a read error is possible. The V call is TRBV6-5, the J call TRBJ2-1; maybe TRBD1 (6 bases). The length of the CDR3 is 16 residues. Germline CDR1 and CDR2: MNHEY and SVGAGI. The CDR3 DNA is TGTGCCAGCGGTTACAACAGGGTGCCCTCCTACAATGAGCAGTTCTTC. It yields the protein CASGYNRVPSYNEQFF.

The chain couples TRBV7-3 to TRBJ2-1; 8 nucleotides align to TRBD2. Trimming at V came to 5 bases and at J to 8 bases, leaving 11 bases not matched to a gene. Germline assignment: CDR1 SGHTA and CDR2 FQGTGA. CDR3 size: 15 residues. CDR3 loop: CASSPSGGRWYEQFF. CDR3 DNA: TGTGCCAGCAGCCCCAGCGGGGGCAGGTGGTATGAGCAGTTCTTC.

The chain employs TRBV5-5 and TRBJ2-7; unclear D gene. There are 13 residues in the CDR3. The germline CDR1 and CDR2 sequences are SGHKS and YYEKEE (reference sequence). V was trimmed by 0 bases and J by 7 bases, leaving 11 bases between them. The CDR3 loop is CASSLDTMGEQYF. The CDR3 DNA sequence: TGTGCCAGCAGCTTGGACACCATGGGGGAGCAGTACTTC.

J is TRBJ2-5 and V is TRBV6-2 or TRBV6-3, with 7 bases lining up with TRBD1. The CDR3 has 13 amino acids. The V segment lost 2 bases and the J segment 10 bases; nucleotides outside the gene matches: 7. Germline CDR1 is MNHEY and CDR2 is SVGEGT. The CDR3 sequence: CASSYINRGGQYF. The DNA for the CDR3 is TGTGCCAGCAGTTACATCAACAGGGGCGGCCAGTACTTC.

This clonotype was picked up a small number of times. The chain carries TRBV4-3 and TRBJ2-1, with TRBD1 matching over 7 bases. Germline V lookup: CDR1 LGHNA, CDR2 YSLEER. V lost 3 bases to trimming and J lost 10 bases; unmatched junction nucleotides: 9. CDR3 length: 14 amino acids. CDR3 loop: CASSQAIQGLEQFF. The CDR3 DNA reads as TGCGCCAGCAGCCAGGCCATACAGGGGTTGGAGCAGTTCTTC.

This rearrangement joins TRBV18 to TRBJ1-1, with a possible D match to TRBD1 (5 bases). Germline loops: CDR1 KGHSH, CDR2 LQKENI. Trimming shortened V by 1 base and J by 4 bases, and 19 bases separated the two germline ends. The CDR3 is 17 amino acids. In nucleotides, the CDR3 is TGTGCCAGCTCACCACTGTTAGTAACCGGGGGTAGCACTGAAGCTTTCTTT. This codes for CASSPLLVTGGSTEAFF.